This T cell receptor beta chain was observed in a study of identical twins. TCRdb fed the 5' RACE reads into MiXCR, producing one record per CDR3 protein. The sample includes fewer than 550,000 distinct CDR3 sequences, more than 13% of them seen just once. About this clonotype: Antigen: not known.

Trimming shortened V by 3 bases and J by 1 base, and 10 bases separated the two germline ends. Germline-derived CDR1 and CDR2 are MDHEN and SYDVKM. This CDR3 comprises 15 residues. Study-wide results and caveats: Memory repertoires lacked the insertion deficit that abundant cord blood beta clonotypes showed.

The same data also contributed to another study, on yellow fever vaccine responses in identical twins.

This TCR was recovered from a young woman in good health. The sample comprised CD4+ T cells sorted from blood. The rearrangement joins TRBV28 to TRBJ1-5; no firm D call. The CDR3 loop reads CASSLRGASNQPQHF. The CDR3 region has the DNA TGTGCCAGCAGTTTGAGAGGCGCAAGCAATCAGCCCCAGCATTTT.